Here is one T cell receptor beta chain with its context. Patients newly diagnosed with hyperthyroidism, under 2 months' duration, were aged 18 to 65, the study reports. The authors diagnosed from clinical symptoms, serum thyroxine, TRAb, thyroid ultrasound and orbital computed tomography. Scientists amplified the TCR beta CDR3 regions from RNA transcripts. HTBI-primed RT-PCR formed the first round, and a multiplex PCR formed the second. A single record per CDR3 protein comes from TCRdb applying MiXCR to the multiplex PCR reads. The data contain roughly 380,000 distinct CDR3 sequences, 15% of them singletons. This sample was taken from a study of Graves' ophthalmopathy and Graves' hyperthyroidism. The clonotype was recovered from a woman between 18 and 29 years old with stable Graves' hyperthyroidism. Sequences were obtained from peripheral blood.

The CDR3 region is CASSSGSGGASEQFF. CDR3 coding DNA: TGTGCCAGCAGCTCGGGTAGCGGGGGGGCGAGCGAGCAGTTCTTC. This rearrangement joins TRBV11-1 to TRBJ2-1, with TRBD2 identical over 11 bases. The germline CDR1 and CDR2 sequences are SGHAT and FQDESV (reference sequence). V trimming: 4 bases; J trimming: 10 bases; junction bases outside the gene matches: 9. The CDR3 has 15 amino acids.